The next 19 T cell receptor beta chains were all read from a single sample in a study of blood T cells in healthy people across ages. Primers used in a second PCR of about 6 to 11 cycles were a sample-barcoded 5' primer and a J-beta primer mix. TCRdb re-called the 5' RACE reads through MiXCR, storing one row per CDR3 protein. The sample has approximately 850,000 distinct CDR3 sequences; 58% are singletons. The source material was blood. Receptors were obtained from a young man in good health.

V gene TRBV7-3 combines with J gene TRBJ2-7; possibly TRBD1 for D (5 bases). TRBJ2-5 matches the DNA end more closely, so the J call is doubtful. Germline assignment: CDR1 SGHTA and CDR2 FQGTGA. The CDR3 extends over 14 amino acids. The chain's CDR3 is CASSFQGGWETQYF. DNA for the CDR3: TGTGCCAGCAGCTTCCAGGGTGGTTGGGAGACCCAGTACTTC.

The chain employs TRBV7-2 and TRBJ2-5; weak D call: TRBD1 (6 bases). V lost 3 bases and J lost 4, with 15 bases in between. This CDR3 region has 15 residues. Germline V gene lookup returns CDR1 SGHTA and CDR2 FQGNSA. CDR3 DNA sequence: TGTGCCAGCAGCTTGGGGGCCCAACTGAGAGAGACCCAGTACTTC. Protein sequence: CASSLGAQLRETQYF.

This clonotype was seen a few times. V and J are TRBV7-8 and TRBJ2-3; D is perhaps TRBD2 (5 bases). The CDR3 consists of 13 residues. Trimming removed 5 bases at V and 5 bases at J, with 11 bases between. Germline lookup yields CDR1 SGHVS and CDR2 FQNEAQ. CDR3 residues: CASSVSRGDTQYF. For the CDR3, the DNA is TGTGCCAGCAGCGTTTCCCGGGGAGATACGCAGTATTTT.

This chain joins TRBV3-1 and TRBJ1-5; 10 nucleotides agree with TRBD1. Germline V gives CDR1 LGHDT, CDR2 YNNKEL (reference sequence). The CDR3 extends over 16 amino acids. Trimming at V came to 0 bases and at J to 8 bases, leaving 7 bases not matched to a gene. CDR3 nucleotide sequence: TGTGCCAGCAGCCAAGATTACGGGACAGGGGCAAAGCCCCAGCATTTT. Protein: CASSQDYGTGAKPQHF.

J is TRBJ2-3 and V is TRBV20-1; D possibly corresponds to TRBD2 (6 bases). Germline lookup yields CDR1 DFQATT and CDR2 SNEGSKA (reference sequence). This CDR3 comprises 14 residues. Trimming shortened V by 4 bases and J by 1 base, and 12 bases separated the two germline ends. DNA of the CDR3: TGCAGTGCTAAGGAGGGAAGAGGCACAGATACGCAGTATTTT. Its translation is CSAKEGRGTDTQYF.

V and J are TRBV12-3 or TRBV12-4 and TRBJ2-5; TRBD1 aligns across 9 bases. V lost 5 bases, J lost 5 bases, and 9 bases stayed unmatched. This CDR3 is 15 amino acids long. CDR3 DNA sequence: TGTGCCAGCAGTCCCTTCGGGACAGGGTGGGAGACCCAGTACTTC. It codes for CASSPFGTGWETQYF.

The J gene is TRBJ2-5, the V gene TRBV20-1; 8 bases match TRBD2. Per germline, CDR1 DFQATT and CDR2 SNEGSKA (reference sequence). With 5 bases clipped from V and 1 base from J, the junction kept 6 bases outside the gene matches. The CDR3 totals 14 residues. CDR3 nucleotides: TGCAGTGCTCCGGACGCGGGAGGCCAAGAGACCCAGTACTTC. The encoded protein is CSAPDAGGQETQYF.

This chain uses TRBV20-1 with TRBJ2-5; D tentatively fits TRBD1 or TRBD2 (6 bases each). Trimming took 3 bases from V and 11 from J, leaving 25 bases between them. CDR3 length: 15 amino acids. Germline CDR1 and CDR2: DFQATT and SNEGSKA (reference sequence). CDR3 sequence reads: CSASSGGGMYNEQYF. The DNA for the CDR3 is TGCAGTGCTAGCAGTGGAGGGGGTATGTACAATGAGCAGTACTTC.

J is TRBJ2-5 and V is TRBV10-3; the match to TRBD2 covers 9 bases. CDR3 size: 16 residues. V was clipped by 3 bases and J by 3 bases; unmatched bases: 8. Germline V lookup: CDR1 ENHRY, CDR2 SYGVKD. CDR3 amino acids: CAISESLAGEEETQYF. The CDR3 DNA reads TGTGCCATCAGTGAATCACTAGCGGGTGAGGAAGAGACCCAGTACTTC.

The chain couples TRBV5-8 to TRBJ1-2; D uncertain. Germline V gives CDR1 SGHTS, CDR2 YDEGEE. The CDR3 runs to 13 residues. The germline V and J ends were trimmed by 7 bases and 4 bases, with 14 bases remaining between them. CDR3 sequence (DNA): TGTGCCAGCCCCCGTGACACCATCTATGGCTACACCTTC. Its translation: CASPRDTIYGYTF.

CDR3: CASSFDGYNSPLHF. DNA of the CDR3: TGTGCCAGCAGCTTCGACGGCTATAATTCACCCCTCCACTTT. V and J are TRBV7-9 and TRBJ1-6; no definite D call. The V gene lost 3 bases and the J gene lost 3 bases, with 6 bases spanning the gap. Germline-derived CDR1 and CDR2 are SEHNR and FQNEAQ (reference sequence). The CDR3 is made up of 14 amino acids.

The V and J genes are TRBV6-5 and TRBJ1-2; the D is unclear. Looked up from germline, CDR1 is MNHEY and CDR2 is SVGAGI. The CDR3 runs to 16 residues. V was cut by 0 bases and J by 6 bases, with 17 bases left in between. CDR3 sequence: CASSYSRAPANHGYTF. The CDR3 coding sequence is TGTGCCAGCAGTTACTCCCGGGCACCGGCAAATCATGGCTACACCTTC.

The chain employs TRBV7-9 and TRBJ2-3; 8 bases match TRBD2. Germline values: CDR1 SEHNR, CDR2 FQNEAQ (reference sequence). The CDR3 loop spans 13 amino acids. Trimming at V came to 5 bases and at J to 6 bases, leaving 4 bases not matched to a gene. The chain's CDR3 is CASSVLAGDTQYF. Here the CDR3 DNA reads TGTGCCAGCAGCGTATTAGCGGGGGATACGCAGTATTTT.

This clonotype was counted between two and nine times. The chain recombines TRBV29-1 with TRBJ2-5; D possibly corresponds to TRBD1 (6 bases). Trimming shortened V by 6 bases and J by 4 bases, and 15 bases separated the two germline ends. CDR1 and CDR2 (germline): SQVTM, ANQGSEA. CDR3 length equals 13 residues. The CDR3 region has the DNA TGCAGCGTCCGAAAGGACAGTGGAGAGACCCAGTACTTC. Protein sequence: CSVRKDSGETQYF.

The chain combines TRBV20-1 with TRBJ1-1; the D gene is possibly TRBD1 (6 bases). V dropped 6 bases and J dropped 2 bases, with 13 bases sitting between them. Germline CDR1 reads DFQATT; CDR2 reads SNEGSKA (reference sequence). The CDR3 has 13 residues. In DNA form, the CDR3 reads TGCAGTGCGCCGCGGACAGATAACACTGAAGCTTTCTTT. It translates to CSAPRTDNTEAFF.

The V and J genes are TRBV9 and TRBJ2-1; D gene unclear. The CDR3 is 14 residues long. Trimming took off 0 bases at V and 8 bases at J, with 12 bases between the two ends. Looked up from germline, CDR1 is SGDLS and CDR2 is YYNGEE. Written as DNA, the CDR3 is TGTGCCAGCAGCGTAGACGTGGGTTCGGATGAGCAGTTCTTC. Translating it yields CASSVDVGSDEQFF.

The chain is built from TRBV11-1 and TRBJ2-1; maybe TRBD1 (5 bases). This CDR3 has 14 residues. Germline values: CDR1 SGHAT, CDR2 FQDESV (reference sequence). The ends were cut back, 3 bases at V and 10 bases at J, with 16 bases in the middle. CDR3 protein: CASSFITSPGEQFF. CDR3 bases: TGTGCCAGCAGCTTTATCACAAGTCCAGGGGAGCAGTTCTTC.

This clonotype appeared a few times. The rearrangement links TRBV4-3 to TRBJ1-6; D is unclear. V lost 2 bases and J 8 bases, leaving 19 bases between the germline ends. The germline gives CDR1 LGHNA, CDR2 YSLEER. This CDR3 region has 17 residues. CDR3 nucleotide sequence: TGCGCCAGCAGCCAATATTTGGCCGGACTTGATGATTCACCCCTCCACTTT. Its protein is CASSQYLAGLDDSPLHF.

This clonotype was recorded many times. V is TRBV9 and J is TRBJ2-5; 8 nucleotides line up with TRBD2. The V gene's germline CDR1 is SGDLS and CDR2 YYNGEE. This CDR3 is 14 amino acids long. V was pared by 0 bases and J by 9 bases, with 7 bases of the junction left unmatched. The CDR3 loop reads CASSVGVAGSSQYF. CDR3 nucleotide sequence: TGTGCCAGCAGCGTAGGGGTAGCGGGGTCGTCCCAGTACTTC.